The 10 T cell receptor beta chains below were found in one sample sequenced in a study of blood T cells in healthy people across ages. It was with a sample-barcoded 5' primer and a J-beta primer mix that a second PCR of about 6 to 12 cycles was run. TCRdb re-called the 5' RACE reads through MiXCR, storing one row per CDR3 protein. This sample yields 850,000 to 1,000,000 distinct CDR3 sequences, of which approximately 50% are seen a single time; around 21% belongs to the top ten. Sequenced material: blood. These receptors all come from a woman aged 60-70 years in good health.

The chain combines TRBV7-9 with TRBJ2-5; D is unresolved. The germline V and J ends were trimmed by 0 bases and 2 bases, with 13 bases remaining between them. Germline V CDR1 and CDR2: SEHNR, FQNEAQ (reference sequence). The CDR3 covers 16 residues. The CDR3: CASSLAPGPKQETQYF. In nucleotides, the CDR3 is TGTGCCAGCAGCTTAGCGCCTGGGCCAAAGCAAGAGACCCAGTACTTC.

The rearrangement uses TRBV30 and TRBJ2-3; the D is unclear. V was pared by 0 bases and J by 6 bases, with 10 bases between. The CDR3 has 13 amino acids. The germline CDR1 and CDR2 sequences are GTSNPN and SVGIG (reference sequence). The CDR3 loop reads CAWSVLDADTQYF. The CDR3 coding sequence is TGTGCCTGGAGTGTATTGGACGCCGATACGCAGTATTTT.

This clonotype was recorded only once. This chain links TRBV12-3 or TRBV12-4 with TRBJ2-6; D might be TRBD2 (6 bases). With 6 bases removed from V and 0 bases from J, the gap between germline ends came to 12 bases. The CDR3 is 16 residues long. DNA for the CDR3: TGTGCCAGCAGGGGACTTGGGAACTCTGGGGCCAACGTCCTGACTTTC. As protein: CASRGLGNSGANVLTF.

The chain couples TRBV12-3 or TRBV12-4 to TRBJ1-5; TRBD1 matches 7 bases. Trimming removed 5 bases from V and 1 base from J; junction bases left unmatched: 14. This CDR3 spans 18 amino acids. The CDR3 loop reads CASSRGGLDRTSNQPQHF. CDR3 DNA sequence: TGTGCCAGCAGTCGAGGGGGTTTGGACAGGACGAGCAATCAGCCCCAGCATTTT.

The rearrangement uses TRBV2 and TRBJ1-2, with D hard to call. This CDR3 comprises 12 residues. Germline assignment: CDR1 SNHLY and CDR2 FYNNEI. V gave up 0 bases and J gave up 5 bases, with 4 bases separating them. The CDR3 bases are TGTGCCAGCAGTGAAGCCACTTATGGCTACACCTTC. Translation: CASSEATYGYTF.

The V and J genes are TRBV7-6 and TRBJ2-3, with 7 bases aligning to TRBD1. This CDR3 has 17 residues. CDR1 is SGHVS and CDR2 is FNYEAQ in the germline V gene. The V and J ends lost 4 bases and 0 bases, in that order; junction bases with no gene match: 10. CDR3 DNA: TGTGCCAGCAGCTCTATAGGGGGACAGAGAAGCACAGATACGCAGTATTTT. The encoded protein is CASSSIGGQRSTDTQYF.

This clonotype was observed a few times. V usage is TRBV3-1 and J usage is TRBJ1-4; no clear D gene. Trimming stripped 3 bases from V and 6 bases from J, with 11 bases between. Germline CDR1 and CDR2: LGHDT and YNNKEL (reference sequence). The CDR3 extends over 14 amino acids. CDR3 protein: CASSQTDRDEKLFF. The CDR3 nucleotides are TGTGCCAGCAGCCAGACCGACCGGGATGAAAAACTGTTTTTT.

V usage is TRBV12-3 or TRBV12-4 and J usage is TRBJ2-7, with TRBD2 matching 8 bases. CDR3 size: 14 residues. Trimming at V came to 6 bases and at J to 2 bases, leaving 6 bases not matched to a gene. For the CDR3, the DNA is TGTGCCAGCAGAAAAGCGGGGGAGACCTACGAGCAGTACTTC. This encodes CASRKAGETYEQYF.

J is TRBJ1-5 and V is TRBV7-2, with D unclear. The germline V gene encodes CDR1 SGHTA and CDR2 FQGNSA. CDR3 length: 14 residues. V gave up 3 bases and J gave up 9 bases, with 15 bases separating them. Here the CDR3 reads CASSLEGVGLPQHF. CDR3 coding DNA: TGTGCCAGCAGCTTGGAAGGAGTGGGTTTGCCCCAGCATTTT.

The rearrangement joins TRBV27 to TRBJ2-3; 8 nucleotides match TRBD2. V lost 5 bases and J lost 1; bases outside the gene matches: 8. Germline CDR1 is MNHEY and CDR2 is SMNVEV (reference sequence). This CDR3 has 16 amino acids. In DNA form, the CDR3 reads TGTGCCAGCAGTCAACGACTAGCGACGCGCACAGATACGCAGTATTTT. Protein: CASSQRLATRTDTQYF.